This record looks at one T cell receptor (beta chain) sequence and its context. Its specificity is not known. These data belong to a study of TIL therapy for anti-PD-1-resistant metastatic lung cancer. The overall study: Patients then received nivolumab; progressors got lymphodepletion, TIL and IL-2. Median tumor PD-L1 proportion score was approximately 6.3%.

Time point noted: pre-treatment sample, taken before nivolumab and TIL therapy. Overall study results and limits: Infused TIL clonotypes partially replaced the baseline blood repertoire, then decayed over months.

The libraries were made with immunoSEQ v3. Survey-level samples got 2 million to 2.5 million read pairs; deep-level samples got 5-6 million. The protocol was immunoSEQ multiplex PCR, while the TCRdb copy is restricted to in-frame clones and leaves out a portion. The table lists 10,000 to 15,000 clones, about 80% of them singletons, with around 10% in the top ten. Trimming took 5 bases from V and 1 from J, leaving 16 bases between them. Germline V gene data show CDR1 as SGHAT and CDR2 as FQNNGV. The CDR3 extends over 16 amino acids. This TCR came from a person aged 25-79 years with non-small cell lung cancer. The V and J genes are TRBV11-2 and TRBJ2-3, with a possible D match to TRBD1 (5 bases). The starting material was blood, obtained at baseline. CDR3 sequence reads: CASSELIRAGTDTQYF. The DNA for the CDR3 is TGTGCCAGCAGCGAATTAATCAGGGCAGGCACAGATACGCAGTATTTT.